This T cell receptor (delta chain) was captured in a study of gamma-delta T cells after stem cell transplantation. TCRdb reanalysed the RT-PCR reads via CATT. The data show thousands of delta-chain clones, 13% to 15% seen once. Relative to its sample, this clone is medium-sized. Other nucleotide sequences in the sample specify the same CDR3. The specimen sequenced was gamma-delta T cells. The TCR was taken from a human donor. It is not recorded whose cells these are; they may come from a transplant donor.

CDR3 sequence (DNA): TGTGCCTGTGACACGGGCCCTGGCCGGGGATTGTACACCGATAAACTCATCTTT. It specifies CACDTGPGRGLYTDKLIF. The chain carries TRDV2 and TRDJ1; D possibly corresponds to TRDD3 (6 bases). This CDR3 contains 18 residues. Deletions cut 1 base from V and 0 bases from J, with 20 bases between. Germline-derived CDR1 and CDR2 are GEAIGNYY and EKD.